This TCR beta chain was identified in a study of T cell repertoires in cytomegalovirus infection. Concerning this clonotype: The antigen remains undetermined.

CDR1 is SGHVS and CDR2 is FNYEAQ in the germline V gene. Losses at the gene ends were 6 bases for V and 2 bases for J; bases not matched to a gene: 7. This CDR3 contains 16 residues. TCRdb processed the reads anew with MiXCR; each CDR3 protein has one entry. This table holds about 900,000 distinct CDR3 sequences, about a third found once. V is TRBV7-6 and J is TRBJ2-3; 11 bases match TRBD1. The TCR was taken from a human donor in good health (CMV status not recorded). Some clones in this sample may be carry-over from other donors' samples. Sequences were derived from cultured CD8+ T cells from PBMCs, sampled from culture after CMV antigen stimulation. The CDR3 here is CASSLGQGAHTDTQYF. For the CDR3, the DNA is TGTGCCAGCAGTCTTGGACAGGGGGCCCACACAGATACGCAGTATTTT.